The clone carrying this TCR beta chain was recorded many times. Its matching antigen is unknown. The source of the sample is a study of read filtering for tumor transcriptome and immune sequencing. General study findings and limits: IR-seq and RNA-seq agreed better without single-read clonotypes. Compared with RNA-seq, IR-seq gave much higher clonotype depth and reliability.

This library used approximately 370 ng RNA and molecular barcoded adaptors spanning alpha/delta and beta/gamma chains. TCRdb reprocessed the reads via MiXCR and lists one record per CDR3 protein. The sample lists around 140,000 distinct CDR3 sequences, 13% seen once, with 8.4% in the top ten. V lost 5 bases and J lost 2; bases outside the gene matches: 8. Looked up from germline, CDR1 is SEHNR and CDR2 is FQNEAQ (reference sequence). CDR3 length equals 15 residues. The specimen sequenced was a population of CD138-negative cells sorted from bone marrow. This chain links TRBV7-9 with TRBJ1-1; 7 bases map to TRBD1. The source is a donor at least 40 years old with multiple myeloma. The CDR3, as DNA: TGTGCCAGCAGCGCCATGGGACAGACTAACACTGAAGCTTTCTTT. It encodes CASSAMGQTNTEAFF.